A selection of T cell receptor beta chains follows, all from one sample in a study of shared clonotypes between healthy human individuals. Using immunoSEQ multiplex PCR, the repertoire was profiled, and TCRdb retains in-frame clones only, with some absent. The data show millions of clones, more than 90% seen once. The source material was naive CD4+ T cells sorted from blood. Receptor source: a man between 18 and 29 years old in good health. CDR3s include the opening cysteine and the closing phenylalanine or tryptophan. A D gene is named only where the DNA matches it firmly. Size tells how often a clone was seen (once, few, many) or the class of an expanded clone, and some rows leave it out.

v_gene,j_gene,d_gene,abundance,CDR3aa,CDR3nt
TRBV28,TRBJ2-1,-,once,CASFRSLGMNEQFF,TGTGCCAGCTTCCGAAGTCTGGGGATGAATGAGCAGTTCTTC
TRBV29-1,TRBJ2-4,-,-,CSVERDEWWAKNIQYF,TGCAGCGTTGAAAGAGATGAGTGGTGGGCCAAAAACATTCAGTACTTC
TRBV4-3,TRBJ2-5,-,-,CASSQELMKTQYF,TGCGCCAGCAGCCAAGAACTGATGAAGACCCAGTACTTC
TRBV5-1,TRBJ1-6,-,-,CASSLADRINSPLHF,TGCGCCAGCAGCTTGGCCGACAGGATAAATTCACCCCTCCACTTT
TRBV15,TRBJ1-2,-,-,CATSRGGRIGYTF,TGTGCCACCAGCAGAGGTGGCAGGATTGGCTACACCTTC
TRBV6-1,TRBJ2-3,TRBD2,once,CASSERYIGSGGVTDTQYF,TGTGCCAGCAGTGAACGGTACATAGGTAGCGGGGGGGTCACAGATACGCAGTATTTT
TRBV23-1,TRBJ2-7,-,-,CASSQEQGFEATYEQYF,TGCGCCAGCAGTCAAGAACAGGGCTTTGAGGCTACCTACGAGCAGTACTTC
TRBV5-1,TRBJ2-5,TRBD2,-,CASSSGGLEQETQYF,TGCGCCAGCAGCTCGGGGGGGCTGGAACAAGAGACCCAGTACTTC
TRBV4-1,TRBJ2-1,TRBD1,-,CASSQGGQGAYNEQFF,TGCGCCAGCAGCCAAGGAGGACAGGGGGCCTACAATGAGCAGTTCTTC
TRBV11-2,TRBJ2-7,TRBD2,once,CASSRGDLSYEQYF,TGTGCCAGCAGTCGGGGGGACCTCTCCTACGAGCAGTACTTC
TRBV5-4,TRBJ2-1,-,-,CASSRDASSYNEQFF,TGTGCCAGCAGCAGGGACGCGAGCTCCTACAATGAGCAGTTCTTC
TRBV21-1,TRBJ1-5,-,-,CASSPVVAGGNQPQHF,-
TRBV18,TRBJ2-1,-,-,CASSPQAIGSYNEQFF,TGTGCCAGCTCACCACAAGCGATCGGCTCCTACAATGAGCAGTTCTTC
TRBV29-1,TRBJ1-4,-,once,CSVDIWGAGEKLFF,TGCAGCGTTGATATATGGGGAGCCGGTGAAAAACTGTTTTTT
TRBV9,TRBJ1-5,-,few,CASSVGGSNQPQHF,TGTGCCAGCAGCGTAGGAGGGTCAAATCAGCCCCAGCATTTT
TRBV30,TRBJ2-3,-,-,CAWSPTGDTQYF,TGTGCCTGGAGTCCCACCGGAGATACGCAGTATTTT
TRBV6-1,TRBJ2-7,TRBD1,-,CASSTTGTVTYEQYF,TGTGCCAGCAGCACCACCGGGACAGTGACCTACGAGCAGTACTTC